These T cell receptor beta chains were read from a single sample in a study of PD-L1 blockade in urothelial cancer. Measured with immunoSEQ multiplex PCR; TCRdb has only the in-frame clones, and not every one. In the table there are approximately 91,000 clones, less than 85% of which are singletons. The specimen was PBMCs, collected around atezolizumab (anti-PD-L1) treatment. The receptors originated from a man aged 65 to 85 with urothelial cancer. Each CDR3 is given with its conserved first and last residue. A D gene is named only where the DNA matches it firmly. The size of a clone is reported for some rows only, either as once, few or many, or as a class for expanded clones.

TRBJ2-7	TRBD1	TRBV19	NA	CASSGGPGGFNEQYF	TGTGCCAGTAGTGGGGGGCCAGGGGGCTTCAACGAGCAGTACTTC
TRBJ1-5	TRBD1	TRBV6-4	NA	CASIQQGSCNQPQHF	TGTGCCAGCATCCAACAGGGGTCATGCAATCAGCCCCAGCATTTT
TRBJ1-2	NA	TRBV5-1	NA	CASSLDINYGYTF	TGCGCCAGCAGCTTGGACATTAACTATGGCTACACCTTC
TRBJ2-1	TRBD2	TRBV7-3	NA	CASSSSGTSGKNEQFF	TGTGCCAGCAGCTCCTCCGGGACTAGCGGGAAAAATGAGCAGTTCTTC
TRBJ2-1	NA	TRBV6-5	NA	CASRSDGSSYNEQFF	TGTGCCAGCAGGTCAGACGGGAGCTCCTACAATGAGCAGTTCTTC
TRBJ1-4	TRBD1	TRBV30	NA	CAWSRQGSTNEKLFF	TGTGCCTGGAGCCGACAGGGCTCAACTAATGAAAAACTGTTTTTT
TRBJ1-1	NA	TRBV10-3	many	CAISDSYTEAFF	TGTGCCATCAGTGATAGCTACACTGAAGCTTTCTTT
TRBJ2-1	NA	TRBV20-1	NA	CSARRNEQFF	TGCAGTGCTAGACGTAATGAGCAGTTCTTC
TRBJ1-1	NA	TRBV5-8	many	CASSLAQEQAFF	TGTGCCAGCAGCTTGGCACAGGAGCAAGCTTTCTTT
TRBJ2-1	TRBD2	TRBV6-1	NA	CASSERASGTDYNEQFF	TGTGCCAGCAGTGAAAGGGCTAGCGGGACCGATTACAATGAGCAGTTCTTC
TRBJ1-4	TRBD1	TRBV19	NA	CASSIGTGGSPNF	TGTGCCAGTAGTATAGGAACAGGGGGCAGCCCTAATTTT
TRBJ2-2	NA	TRBV30	NA	CAWTVRTGELFF	TGTGCCTGGACCGTCCGCACCGGGGAGCTGTTTTTT
TRBJ1-5	NA	TRBV19	NA	CASTGFNQPQHF	TGTGCCTCTACAGGGTTCAATCAGCCCCAGCATTTT
TRBJ2-1	NA	TRBV15	NA	CATSRDLAESYNEQFF	TGTGCCACCAGCAGAGATTTGGCGGAATCATACAATGAGCAGTTCTTC
TRBJ2-1	TRBD2	TRBV9	few	CASSPTPTSGSSGEQFF	TGTGCCAGCAGCCCAACTCCGACTAGCGGGAGTAGTGGTGAGCAGTTCTTC
TRBJ2-5	NA	TRBV2	once	CASSWDYQETQYF	TGTGCCAGCAGTTGGGACTACCAAGAGACCCAGTACTTC
TRBJ2-2	TRBD1	TRBV5-4	NA	CASSLLGQGGAGELFF	TGTGCCAGCAGCCTTCTCGGACAGGGCGGGGCCGGGGAGCTGTTTTTT
TRBJ1-5	NA	TRBV18	once	CASSPPQSNQPQHF	TGTGCCAGCTCACCACCGCAGTCAAATCAGCCCCAGCATTTT
TRBJ2-7	TRBD2	TRBV6-1	NA	CASSAIAGESYEQYF	TGTGCCAGCAGTGCAATAGCGGGAGAATCCTACGAGCAGTACTTC
TRBJ2-1	NA	TRBV21-1	NA	CASRKEREKSYNEQFF	TGTGCCAGCAGAAAAGAGCGGGAGAAATCCTACAATGAGCAGTTCTTC
TRBJ2-1	TRBD1	TRBV7-2	NA	CASSSAEGGSSYNEQFF	TGTGCCAGCAGCTCTGCGGAAGGGGGCAGCTCCTACAATGAGCAGTTCTTC
TRBJ2-7	TRBD1	TRBV2	NA	CASSGTRQGAGEQYF	TGTGCCAGCTCAGGGACGAGACAGGGGGCGGGAGAGCAGTACTTC